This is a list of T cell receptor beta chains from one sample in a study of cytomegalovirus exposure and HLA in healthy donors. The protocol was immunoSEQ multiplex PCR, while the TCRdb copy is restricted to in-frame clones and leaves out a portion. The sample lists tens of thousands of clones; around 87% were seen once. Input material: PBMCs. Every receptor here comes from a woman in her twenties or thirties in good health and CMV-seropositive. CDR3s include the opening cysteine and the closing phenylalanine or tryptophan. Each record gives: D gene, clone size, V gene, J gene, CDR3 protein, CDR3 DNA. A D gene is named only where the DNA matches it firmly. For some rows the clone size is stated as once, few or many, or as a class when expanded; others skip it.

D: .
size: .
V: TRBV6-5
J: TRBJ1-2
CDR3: CASRASFNYGYTF
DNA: TGTGCCAGCAGGGCATCATTTAACTATGGCTACACCTTC

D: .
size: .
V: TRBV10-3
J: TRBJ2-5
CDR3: CAISEFYGTNYREQYF
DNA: TGTGCCATCAGTGAGTTTTACGGGACAAACTACAGAGAGCAGTACTTC

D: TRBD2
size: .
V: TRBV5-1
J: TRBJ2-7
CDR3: CASSPGLAVSYEQYF
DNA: TGCGCCAGCAGCCCGGGACTAGCGGTCTCCTACGAGCAGTACTTC

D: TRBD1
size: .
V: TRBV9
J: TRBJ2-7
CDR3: CASSPQTGTGSYEQYF
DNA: TGTGCCAGCAGCCCCCAAACGGGGACAGGCTCCTACGAGCAGTACTTC

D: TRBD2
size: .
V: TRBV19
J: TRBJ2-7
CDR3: CASSSAQIPGGSYEQYF
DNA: TGTGCCAGTAGCTCCGCCCAGATCCCGGGGGGCTCCTACGAGCAGTACTTC

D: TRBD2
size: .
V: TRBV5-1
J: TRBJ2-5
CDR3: CASSFIASGTQETQYF
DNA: TGCGCCAGCAGCTTCATTGCTAGCGGAACCCAAGAGACCCAGTACTTC

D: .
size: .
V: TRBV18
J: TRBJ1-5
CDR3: CASSRAGTTPTLKPQHF
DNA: TGTGCCAGCTCACGCGCCGGGACAACCCCTACTTTGAAGCCCCAGCATTTT

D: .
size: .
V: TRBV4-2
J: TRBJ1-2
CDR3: CASSQEQDGYTF
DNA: TGTGCCAGCAGCCAAGAACAGGATGGCTACACCTTC

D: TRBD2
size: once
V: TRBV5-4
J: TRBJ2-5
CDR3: CASQREGRSETQYF
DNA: TGTGCCAGCCAGCGGGAGGGCCGTTCGGAGACCCAGTACTTC

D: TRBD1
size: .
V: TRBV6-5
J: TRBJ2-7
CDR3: CASRPGTGGYEQYF
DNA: TGTGCCAGCAGACCCGGGACAGGGGGCTACGAGCAGTACTTC

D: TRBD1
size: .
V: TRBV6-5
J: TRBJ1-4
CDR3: CASSYYGQGGEKLFF
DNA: TGTGCCAGCAGTTACTATGGACAGGGAGGAGAAAAACTGTTTTTT

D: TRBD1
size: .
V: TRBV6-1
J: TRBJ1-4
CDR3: CASSAGRTGGSKEKLFF
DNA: TGTGCCAGCAGTGCGGGACGGACAGGGGGCAGTAAGGAAAAACTGTTTTTT

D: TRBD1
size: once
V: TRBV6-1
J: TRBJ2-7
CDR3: CASRDRVAYEQYF
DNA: TGTGCCAGCAGGGACAGGGTTGCGTACGAGCAGTACTTC

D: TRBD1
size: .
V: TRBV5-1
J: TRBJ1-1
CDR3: CASSASTGGRGNTEAFF
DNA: TGCGCCAGCAGCGCGTCGACAGGGGGCCGGGGGAACACTGAAGCTTTCTTT

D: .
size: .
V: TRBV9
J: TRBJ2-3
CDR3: CASSPSTDTQYF
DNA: TGTGCCAGCAGCCCTAGCACAGATACGCAGTATTTT

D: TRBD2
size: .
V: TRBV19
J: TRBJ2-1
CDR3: CASRTRLAGDYNEQFF
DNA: TGTGCCAGTAGAACTCGACTAGCGGGCGACTACAATGAGCAGTTCTTC

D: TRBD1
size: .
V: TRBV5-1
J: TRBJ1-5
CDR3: CASSLGGTDSNQPQHF
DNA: TGCGCCAGCAGCTTGGGCGGGACAGATAGCAATCAGCCCCAGCATTTT

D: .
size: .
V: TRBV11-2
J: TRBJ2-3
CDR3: CASSLRTGTDTQYF
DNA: TGTGCCAGCAGCTTACGGACTGGCACAGATACGCAGTATTTT

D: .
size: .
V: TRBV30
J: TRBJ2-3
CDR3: CAWSKQGLKDTQYF
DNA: TGTGCCTGGAGTAAACAGGGTCTGAAGGATACGCAGTATTTT

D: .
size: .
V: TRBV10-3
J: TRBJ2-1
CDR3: CASRTAHPINEQFF
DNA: TGTGCCTCACGAACCGCGCATCCCATCAATGAGCAGTTCTTC

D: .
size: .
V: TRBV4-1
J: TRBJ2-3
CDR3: CASSQPRDSLVRNTQYF
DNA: TGCGCCAGCAGCCAACCTCGGGACTCGCTGGTCCGGAATACGCAGTATTTT

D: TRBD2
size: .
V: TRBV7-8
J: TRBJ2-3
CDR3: CASSPRAGSHTDTQYF
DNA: TGTGCCAGCAGCCCGAGAGCGGGATCCCACACAGATACGCAGTATTTT

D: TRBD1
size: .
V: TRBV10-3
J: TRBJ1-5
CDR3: CAISSDRDRNQPQHF
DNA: TGTGCCATCAGTTCTGACCGGGACAGAAATCAGCCCCAGCATTTT

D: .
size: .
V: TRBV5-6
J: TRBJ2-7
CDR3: CASSLYGETYEQYF
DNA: TGTGCCAGCAGCTTGTATGGAGAAACGTACGAGCAGTACTTC

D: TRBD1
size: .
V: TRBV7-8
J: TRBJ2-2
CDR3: CASSSQGAFNTGELFF
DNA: TGTGCCAGCAGCTCACAGGGGGCATTTAATACCGGGGAGCTGTTTTTT

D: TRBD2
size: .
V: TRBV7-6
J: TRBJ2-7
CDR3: CASSLGQAGGLYEQYF
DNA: TGTGCCAGCAGCTTGGGTCAGGCGGGAGGACTCTACGAGCAGTACTTC